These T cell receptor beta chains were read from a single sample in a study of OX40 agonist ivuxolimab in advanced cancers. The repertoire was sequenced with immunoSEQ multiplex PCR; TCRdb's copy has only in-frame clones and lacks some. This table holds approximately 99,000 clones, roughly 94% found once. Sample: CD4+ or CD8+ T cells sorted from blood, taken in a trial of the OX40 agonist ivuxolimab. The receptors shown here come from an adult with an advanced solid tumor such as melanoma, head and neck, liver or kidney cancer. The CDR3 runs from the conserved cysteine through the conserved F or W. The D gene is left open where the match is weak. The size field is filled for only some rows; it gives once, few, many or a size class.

CASSWGATLTYEQYF | TGTGCCAGCAGCTGGGGGGCGACACTTACCTACGAGCAGTACTTC | TRBJ2-7 | . | . | TRBV7-2
CASSLSARVESYTEAFF | TGTGCCAGCAGCTTATCGGCAAGGGTCGAATCGTACACTGAAGCTTTCTTT | TRBJ1-1 | . | once | TRBV11-2
CASSRLTTNEKLFF | TGTGCCAGCAGCCGACTGACAACTAATGAAAAACTGTTTTTT | TRBJ1-4 | . | . | TRBV11-2
CAWGYRVLGETQYF | TGTGCCTGGGGTTATAGGGTACTAGGAGAGACCCAGTACTTC | TRBJ2-5 | . | . | TRBV30
CASSLSSITANYGYTF | TGTGCCAGCAGCTTATCCTCGATAACAGCTAACTATGGCTACACCTTC | TRBJ1-2 | . | . | TRBV7-2
CAWSPGTSGITDTQYF | TGTGCCTGGAGTCCCGGGACTAGCGGGATTACAGATACGCAGTATTTT | TRBJ2-3 | TRBD2 | few | TRBV30
CASSVGTGSYNEQFF | TGTGCCAGCAGCGTCGGGACAGGCTCCTACAATGAGCAGTTCTTC | TRBJ2-1 | TRBD1 | . | TRBV7-2
CASSLVDQETQYF | TGCGCCAGCAGCTTGGTTGACCAAGAGACCCAGTACTTC | TRBJ2-5 | . | . | TRBV5-1
CASSIFWGALNQPQHF | TGTGCCAGTAGTATTTTTTGGGGCGCCCTCAATCAGCCCCAGCATTTT | TRBJ1-5 | . | . | TRBV19
CASSIGRISSNQPQHF | TGTGCCAGTAGTATAGGTCGAATCTCAAGCAATCAGCCCCAGCATTTT | TRBJ1-5 | . | . | TRBV19
CASSLQGMRNQPQHF | TGCGCCAGCAGCCTTCAGGGTATGCGCAATCAGCCCCAGCATTTT | TRBJ1-5 | . | . | TRBV5-1